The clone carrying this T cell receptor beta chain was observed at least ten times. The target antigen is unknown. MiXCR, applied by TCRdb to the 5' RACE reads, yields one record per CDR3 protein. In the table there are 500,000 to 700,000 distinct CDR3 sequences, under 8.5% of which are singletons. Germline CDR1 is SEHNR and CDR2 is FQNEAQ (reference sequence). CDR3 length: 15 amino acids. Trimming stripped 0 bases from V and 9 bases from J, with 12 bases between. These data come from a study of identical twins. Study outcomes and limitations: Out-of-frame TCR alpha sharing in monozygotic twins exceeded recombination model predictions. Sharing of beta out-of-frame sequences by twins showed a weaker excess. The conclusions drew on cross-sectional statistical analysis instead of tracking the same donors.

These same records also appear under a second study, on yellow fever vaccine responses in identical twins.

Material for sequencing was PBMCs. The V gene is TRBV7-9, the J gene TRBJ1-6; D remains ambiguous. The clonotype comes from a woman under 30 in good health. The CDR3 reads CASSLASGSGSPLHF. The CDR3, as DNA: TGTGCCAGCAGCTTAGCGTCGGGGTCTGGTTCACCCCTCCACTTT.